This record concerns one T cell receptor (beta chain) sequence. Unmatched junction bases numbered 12, after V lost 6 bases and J lost 10 bases. This CDR3 region has 14 residues. Germline assignment: CDR1 SGHDT and CDR2 YYEEEE. As processed by the authors: Nucleated cell number was recorded as an estimate derived from reference gene primer amplification. TCRdb's table, derived via immunoSEQ multiplex PCR, lists solely in-frame clones and lacks some. The V and J calls and the clone size are those of that table, but D and trimming were determined from the DNA. The sample has roughly 120,000 clones; 70% to 90% are singletons. These data belong to a study of blood T cell repertoires in COVID-19. Overall study: Samples representing acute and convalescent COVID-19 were sourced from the United States, Italy and Spain. In each case, the material was cDNA or gDNA derived from T cells, B-cell-depleted T cells, or PBMCs.

V and J are TRBV5-6 and TRBJ2-1; the match to TRBD2 covers 8 bases. The source is a human donor in a cohort sampled during active COVID-19. Sequenced material: peripheral blood. The DNA of the CDR3 is TGTGCCAGCAACTTAGTAGGTCAGCGGGGGGAGCAGTTCTTC. Its translation is CASNLVGQRGEQFF.